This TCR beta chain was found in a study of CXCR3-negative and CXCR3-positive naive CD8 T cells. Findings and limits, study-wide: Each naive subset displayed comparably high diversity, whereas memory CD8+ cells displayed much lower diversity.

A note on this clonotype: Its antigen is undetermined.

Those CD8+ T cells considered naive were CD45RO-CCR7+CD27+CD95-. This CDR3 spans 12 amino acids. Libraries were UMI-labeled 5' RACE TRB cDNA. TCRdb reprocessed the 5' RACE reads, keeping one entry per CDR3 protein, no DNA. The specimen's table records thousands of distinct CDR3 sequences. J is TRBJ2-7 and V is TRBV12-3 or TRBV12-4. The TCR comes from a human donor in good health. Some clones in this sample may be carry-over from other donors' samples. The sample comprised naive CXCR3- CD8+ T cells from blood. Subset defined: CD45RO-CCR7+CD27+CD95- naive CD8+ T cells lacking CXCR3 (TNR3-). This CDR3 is CASSSWGYEQYF.